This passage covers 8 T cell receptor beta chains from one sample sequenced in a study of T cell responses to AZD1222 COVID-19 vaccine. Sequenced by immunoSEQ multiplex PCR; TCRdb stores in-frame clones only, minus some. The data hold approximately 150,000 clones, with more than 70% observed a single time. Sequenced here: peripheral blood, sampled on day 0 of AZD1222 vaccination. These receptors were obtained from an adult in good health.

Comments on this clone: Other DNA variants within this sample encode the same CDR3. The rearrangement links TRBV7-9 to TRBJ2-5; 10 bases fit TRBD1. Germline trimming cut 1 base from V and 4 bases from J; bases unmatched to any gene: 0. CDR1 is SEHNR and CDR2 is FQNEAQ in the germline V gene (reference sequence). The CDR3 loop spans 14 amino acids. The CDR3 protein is CASSLGTGGETQYF. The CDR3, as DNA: TGTGCCAGCAGCTTAGGGACAGGGGGAGAGACCCAGTACTTC.

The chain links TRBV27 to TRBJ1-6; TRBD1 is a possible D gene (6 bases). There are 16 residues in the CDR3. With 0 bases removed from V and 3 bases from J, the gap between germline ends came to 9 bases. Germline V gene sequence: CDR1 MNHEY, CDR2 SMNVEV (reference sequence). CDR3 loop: CASSLSRTVYNSPLHF. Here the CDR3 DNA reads TGTGCCAGCAGTTTATCCCGGACAGTCTATAATTCACCCCTCCACTTT.

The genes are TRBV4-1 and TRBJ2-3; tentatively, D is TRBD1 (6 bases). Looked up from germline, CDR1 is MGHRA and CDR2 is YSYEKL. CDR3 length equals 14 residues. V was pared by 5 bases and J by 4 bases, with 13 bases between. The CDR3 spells CASSDRPPPDTQYF. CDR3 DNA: TGCGCCAGCAGCGACAGGCCCCCTCCAGATACGCAGTATTTT.

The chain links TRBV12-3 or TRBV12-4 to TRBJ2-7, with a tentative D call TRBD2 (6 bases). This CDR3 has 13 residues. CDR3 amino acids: CATRDSSSYEQYF. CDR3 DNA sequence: TGTGCAACCCGGGACTCAAGCTCCTACGAGCAGTACTTC.

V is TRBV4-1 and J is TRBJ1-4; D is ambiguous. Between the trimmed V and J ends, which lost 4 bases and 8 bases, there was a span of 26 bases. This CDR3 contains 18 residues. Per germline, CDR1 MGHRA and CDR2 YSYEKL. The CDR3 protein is CASSPAGGGSVKSEKLFF. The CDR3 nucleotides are TGCGCCAGCAGCCCCGCCGGAGGTGGCAGCGTCAAATCCGAAAAACTGTTTTTT.

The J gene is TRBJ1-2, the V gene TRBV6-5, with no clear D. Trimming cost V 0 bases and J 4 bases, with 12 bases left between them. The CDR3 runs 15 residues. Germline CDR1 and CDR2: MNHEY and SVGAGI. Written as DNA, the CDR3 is TGTGCCAGCAGTTACTCGTATCAGGCCAGCTATGGCTACACCTTC. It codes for CASSYSYQASYGYTF.

As DNA, the CDR3 is TGTGCCAGCAGCTTATTTCGAGGCGGGAGCGGTCCCTACGAGCAGTACTTC. Translating it yields CASSLFRGGSGPYEQYF. The rearrangement uses TRBV5-5 and TRBJ2-7; TRBD2 aligns across 7 bases. The CDR3 runs 17 residues. The germline V gene encodes CDR1 SGHKS and CDR2 YYEKEE (reference sequence). V lost 2 bases to trimming and J lost 2 bases; unmatched junction nucleotides: 13.

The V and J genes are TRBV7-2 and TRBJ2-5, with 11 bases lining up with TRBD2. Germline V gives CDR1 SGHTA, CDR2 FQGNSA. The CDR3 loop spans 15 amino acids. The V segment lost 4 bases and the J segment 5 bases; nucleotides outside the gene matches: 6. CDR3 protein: CASSSLAGVLETQYF. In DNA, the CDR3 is TGTGCCAGCAGCTCACTAGCGGGAGTTCTCGAGACCCAGTACTTC.